These 13 T cell receptor beta chains were all obtained from the same sample, sequenced in a study of Graves' ophthalmopathy and Graves' hyperthyroidism. The study amplified TCR beta CDR3 regions using RNA transcripts. First-round RT-PCR used HTBI primers; second-round multiplex PCR followed. Each CDR3 protein is one row after TCRdb ran MiXCR on the multiplex PCR reads. This repertoire shows under 800,000 distinct CDR3 sequences, about 24% found once; its top ten account for roughly 6.9%. The sequencing input was peripheral blood. These receptor sequences come from a woman aged 18 to 35 with stable Graves' hyperthyroidism. Some clones in this sample may be carry-over from other donors' samples.

This clonotype was counted at least ten times. The V gene is TRBV7-6, the J gene TRBJ2-2; D not certain. The V end was cut by 4 bases, the J end by 1 base, with 13 bases between. Germline CDR1 reads SGHVS; CDR2 reads FNYEAQ. CDR3 size: 16 residues. CDR3 residues: CASSSTDVQNTGELFF. In DNA form, the CDR3 reads TGTGCCAGCAGCTCCACGGACGTCCAGAACACCGGGGAGCTGTTTTTT. Full variable domain (outside the CDR3, taken from reference TRBV7-6 and TRBJ2-2): GAGVSQSPRYKVTKRGQDVALRCDPISGHVSLYWYRQALGQGPEFLTYFNYEAQQDKSGLPNDRFSAERPEGSISTLTIQRTEQRDSAMYRCASSSTDVQNTGELFFGEGSRLTVL.

This clonotype has ten or more counts. The CDR3 nucleotides read TGTGCCAGCAGTTACTCGTGGGCTGCTGAAGCTTTCTTT. The encoded protein is CASSYSWAAEAFF. The V gene is TRBV6-2 or TRBV6-3, the J gene TRBJ1-1; no clear D gene. Germline V CDR1 and CDR2: MNHEY, SVGEGT. CDR3 size: 13 residues. Trimming cost V 0 bases and J 6 bases, with 8 bases left between them.

This clonotype was seen only a few times. This rearrangement joins TRBV25-1 to TRBJ1-3; 7 nucleotides agree with TRBD1. The CDR3 is 16 residues long. In germline, CDR1 is MGHDK, CDR2 SYGVNS. Trimming at V came to 3 bases and at J to 0 bases, leaving 5 bases not matched to a gene. CDR3: CASSEGQSFSGNTIYF. DNA for the CDR3: TGTGCCAGCAGTGAGGGACAGAGCTTCTCTGGAAACACCATATATTTT.

Of note for this clonotype: A clone one base away is much larger, so this may be a read error. Because the CDR3 is missing its conserved closing phenylalanine or tryptophan, this is likely a read error. The chain carries TRBV2 and TRBJ2-5; D call uncertain. This CDR3 spans 12 amino acids. Trimming took off 10 bases at V and 0 bases at J, with 9 bases between the two ends. Germline V gives CDR1 SNHLY, CDR2 FYNNEI. The CDR3 region has the DNA TGTGCCACTGGACGGAACCAAGAGACCCAGTACTAC. This translates into CATGRNQETQYY.

The gene calls are TRBV6-1 and TRBJ1-5; no clear D gene. This CDR3 is 16 amino acids long. V lost 6 bases to trimming and J lost 0 bases, with 15 bases between them. The germline CDR1 and CDR2 sequences are MNHNS and SASEGT. For the CDR3, the DNA is TGTGCCAGCAGCCCTACGTGGTTTCTTAGCAATCAGCCCCAGCATTTT. This encodes CASSPTWFLSNQPQHF.

The CDR3 loop is CASRRRRAPEAFF. In DNA form, the CDR3 reads TGTGCCAGCAGACGGCGCAGGGCACCTGAAGCTTTCTTT. The chain has TRBV6-1 and TRBJ1-1; tentative D call: TRBD1 (5 bases). The germline CDR1 and CDR2 sequences are MNHNS and SASEGT. V lost 6 bases and J 6 bases, leaving 14 bases between the germline ends. CDR3 length equals 13 residues.

This clonotype showed up many times. V usage is TRBV12-3 or TRBV12-4 and J usage is TRBJ2-4; D might be TRBD1 (6 bases). The CDR3 spans 14 residues. V was cut by 3 bases and J by 3 bases, with 9 bases left in between. In DNA form, the CDR3 reads TGTGCCAGCAGTTTCCTAGGGGGCAAAAACATTCAGTACTTC. It codes for CASSFLGGKNIQYF.

The chain couples TRBV28 to TRBJ1-2; D not certain. CDR1 is MDHEN, CDR2 SYDVKM, per germline. The CDR3 extends over 15 amino acids. Trimming took off 1 base at V and 3 bases at J, with 12 bases between the two ends. The CDR3 protein is CASSLSSRIYYGYTF. CDR3 DNA sequence: TGTGCCAGCAGTTTATCCTCCAGGATTTACTATGGCTACACCTTC.

This clonotype was observed many times. This sequence joins TRBV2 and TRBJ2-7, with 7 bases matching TRBD1. The CDR3 sequence is 13 residues long. V lost 3 bases to trimming and J lost 13 bases; unmatched junction nucleotides: 12. CDR1 and CDR2 (germline): SNHLY, FYNNEI. The CDR3 DNA follows: TGTGCCAGCAGTGAGGATGTTAGGACAGGATATTACTTC. Its protein is CASSEDVRTGYYF. The full variable domain, rest sourced from reference TRBV2 and TRBJ2-7, is EPEVTQTPSHQVTQMGQEVILRCVPISNHLYFYWYRQILGQKVEFLVSFYNNEISEKSEIFDDQFSVERPDGSNFTLKIRSTKLEDSAMYFCASSEDVRTGYYFGPGTRLTVT.

The gene calls are TRBV2 and TRBJ2-7; 13 positions match TRBD2. Unmatched junction bases numbered 5, after V lost 5 bases and J lost 1 base. CDR3 length: 16 residues. Germline-derived CDR1 and CDR2 are SNHLY and FYNNEI. The CDR3: CASSPRGLAGSYEQYF. The CDR3 DNA follows: TGTGCCAGCAGTCCGAGGGGACTAGCGGGATCCTACGAGCAGTACTTC. The whole variable domain, remainder taken from reference TRBV2 and TRBJ2-7, is EPEVTQTPSHQVTQMGQEVILRCVPISNHLYFYWYRQILGQKVEFLVSFYNNEISEKSEIFDDQFSVERPDGSNFTLKIRSTKLEDSAMYFCASSPRGLAGSYEQYFGPGTRLTVT.

This clonotype was recorded only once. V usage is TRBV27 and J usage is TRBJ1-1, with a tentative D call TRBD1 (5 bases). Germline assignment: CDR1 MNHEY and CDR2 SMNVEV (reference sequence). This CDR3 region has 13 residues. V lost 7 bases, J lost 5 bases, and 14 bases lay in between. This CDR3 reads CASKLGAGTEAFF. In nucleotides, the CDR3 is TGTGCCAGCAAACTCGGGGCGGGAACTGAAGCTTTCTTT.

CDR3 sequence (DNA): TGTGCCAGCAGCTCCACTAGCGGGCCCTTCCGACAGTACTTC. Protein: CASSSTSGPFRQYF. The genes are TRBV6-1 and TRBJ2-7, with 9 bases fitting TRBD2. CDR1 is MNHNS, CDR2 SASEGT, per germline. The CDR3 contains 14 residues. Germline trimming cut 6 bases from V and 10 bases from J; bases unmatched to any gene: 13.

This chain joins TRBV18 and TRBJ2-2; 8 nucleotides match TRBD1. Per the germline V gene, CDR1 is KGHSH and CDR2 is LQKENI. Trimming removed 5 bases from V and 6 bases from J; junction bases left unmatched: 5. The CDR3 runs to 14 residues. The CDR3 protein is CASSGSTGAGELFF. CDR3 in DNA: TGTGCCAGCTCAGGGTCGACAGGGGCCGGGGAGCTGTTTTTT.